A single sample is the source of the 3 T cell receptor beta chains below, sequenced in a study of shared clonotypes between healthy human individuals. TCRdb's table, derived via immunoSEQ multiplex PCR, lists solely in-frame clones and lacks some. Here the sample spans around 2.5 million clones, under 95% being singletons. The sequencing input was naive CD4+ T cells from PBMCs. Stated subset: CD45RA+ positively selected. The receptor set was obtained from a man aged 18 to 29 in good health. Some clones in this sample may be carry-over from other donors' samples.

Here the CDR3 reads CASSLMGRVREQYF. As DNA, the CDR3 is TGTGCCAGCAGTTTAATGGGGAGGGTGAGGGAGCAGTACTTC. This chain uses TRBV27 with TRBJ2-7, with 7 bases that match TRBD2. The V segment lost 2 bases and the J segment 7 bases; nucleotides outside the gene matches: 8. Germline CDR1 MNHEY, CDR2 SMNVEV (reference sequence). This CDR3 is 14 amino acids long.

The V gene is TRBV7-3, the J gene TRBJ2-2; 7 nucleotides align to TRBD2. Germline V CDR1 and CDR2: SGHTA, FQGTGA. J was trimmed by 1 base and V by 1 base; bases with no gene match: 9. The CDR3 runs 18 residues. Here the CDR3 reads CASSLKAGAGRNTGELFF. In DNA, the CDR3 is TGTGCCAGCAGCTTAAAGGCGGGAGCGGGAAGGAACACCGGGGAGCTGTTTTTT.

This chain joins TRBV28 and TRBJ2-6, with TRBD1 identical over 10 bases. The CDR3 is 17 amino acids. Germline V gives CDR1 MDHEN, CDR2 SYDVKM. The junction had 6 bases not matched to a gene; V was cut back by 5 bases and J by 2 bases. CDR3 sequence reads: CASSPWDRGAGANVLTF. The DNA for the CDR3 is TGTGCCAGCAGTCCCTGGGACAGGGGTGCTGGGGCCAACGTCCTGACTTTC.